This record concerns one T cell receptor beta chain sequence. What it recognizes is unknown. The data were taken from a study of CD4 T cells in relation to SARS-CoV-2 and coronaviruses. Study-level findings and limits: Compared with monoreactive clones, crossreactive clones showed significantly weaker SARS-CoV-2 expansion.

The CDR3 consists of 17 residues. V dropped 2 bases and J dropped 0; count of bases not matched to a gene: 6. Germline lookup yields CDR1 SGHDT and CDR2 YYEEEE. Produced via immunoSEQ multiplex PCR; TCRdb's table is partial and in-frame only. The repertoire holds some 30,000 clones, with 75% to 80% as singletons. Unexposed donor CD4+ T cells date from 2011-2018, before the COVID-19 pandemic. The cells were cultured for under 13 days before CD4+ T cells were isolated. Sequencing was done on a sample of CD4+ T cells from PBMCs, cultured in vitro. This TCR derives from a human donor in good health. The chain couples TRBV5-6 to TRBJ1-5; 9 bases are shared with TRBD1. The CDR3 coding sequence is TGTGCCAGCAGCTTCACAGGGGGCCCTATTAGCAATCAGCCCCAGCATTTT. Encoded protein: CASSFTGGPISNQPQHF.